Below, 15 T cell receptor beta chains from the same sample are listed, as sequenced in a study of T cell responses to AZD1222 COVID-19 vaccine. Sequenced by immunoSEQ multiplex PCR; TCRdb stores in-frame clones only, minus some. The sample gives 100,000 to 150,000 clones, 75% to 95% of which show up once; under 2% is in the top ten. Specimen: peripheral blood, collected 28 days after the second AZD1222 dose. Receptors were obtained from an adult who received the AZD1222 COVID-19 vaccine.

The V gene is TRBV5-1, the J gene TRBJ1-1; D may be TRBD1 (6 bases). The CDR3 is made up of 14 amino acids. Germline lookup yields CDR1 SGHRS and CDR2 YFSETQ. Between the trimmed V and J ends, which lost 2 bases and 1 base, there was a span of 9 bases. DNA for the CDR3: TGCGCCAGCAGCTTATACAGGGAGAACACTGAAGCTTTCTTT. This sequence encodes CASSLYRENTEAFF.

V gene TRBV5-8 combines with J gene TRBJ2-1, with a tentative D call TRBD1 (7 bases). In germline, CDR1 is SGHTS, CDR2 YDEGEE. V shed 8 bases and J shed 0 bases, with 18 bases lying between them. The CDR3 spans 16 residues. In DNA form, the CDR3 reads TGTGCCAGTCGGCTACCAGGGGGGCCCTCCTACAATGAGCAGTTCTTC. This sequence encodes CASRLPGGPSYNEQFF.

This chain links TRBV12-5 with TRBJ2-5, with 10 nucleotides matching TRBD1. Looked up from germline, CDR1 is LGHNT and CDR2 is FRNRAP. With 5 bases clipped from V and 6 bases from J, the junction kept 3 bases outside the gene matches. CDR3 length equals 13 residues. In DNA form, the CDR3 reads TGTGCTAGTGGTCCCGACAGGGGGCAGACCCAGTACTTC. Encoded protein: CASGPDRGQTQYF.

This rearrangement joins TRBV15 to TRBJ1-2; TRBD1 agrees at 8 bases. The CDR3 runs to 13 residues. J lost 8 bases, V lost 6 bases, and 8 bases had no gene match. Germline V CDR1 and CDR2: LNHNV, YYDKDF (reference sequence). The CDR3 sequence is CATRYRGTGGYTF. The CDR3 DNA reads TGTGCCACCAGATACAGGGGGACGGGCGGCTACACCTTC.

The chain carries TRBV12-3 or TRBV12-4 and TRBJ2-5; tentatively, D is TRBD2 (6 bases). V lost 6 bases and J lost 4, with 9 bases in between. The length of the CDR3 is 12 residues. The CDR3 loop is CASRGSGETQYF. DNA for the CDR3: TGTGCCAGCAGGGGTAGCGGAGAGACCCAGTACTTC.

V usage is TRBV18 and J usage is TRBJ1-5, with D perhaps matching TRBD1 (6 bases). Germline V gene lookup returns CDR1 KGHSH and CDR2 LQKENI. The CDR3 extends over 15 amino acids. V was pared by 6 bases and J by 4 bases, with 16 bases between. CDR3 coding DNA: TGTGCCAGCTCCCCGTCGGGGGGGGCGAATCAGCCCCAGCATTTT. It encodes CASSPSGGANQPQHF.

V is TRBV5-5 and J is TRBJ2-5; 15 bases are shared with TRBD2. In germline, CDR1 is SGHKS, CDR2 YYEKEE (reference sequence). Losses at the gene ends were 4 bases for V and 4 bases for J; bases not matched to a gene: 8. CDR3 size: 17 residues. The DNA for the CDR3 is TGTGCCAGCAGCCGGATCGGACTAGCGGGAGGGCCAGAGACCCAGTACTTC. Residues: CASSRIGLAGGPETQYF.

This clone was picked up a small number of times. The chain employs TRBV7-9 and TRBJ2-2; D is undetermined. This CDR3 has 13 amino acids. V was trimmed by 5 bases and J by 6 bases, leaving 10 bases between them. Germline V gene data show CDR1 as SEHNR and CDR2 as FQNEAQ (reference sequence). For the CDR3, the DNA is TGTGCCAGCAGCGAATGGGCGGCCGGGGAGCTGTTTTTT. Protein product: CASSEWAAGELFF.

The rearrangement joins TRBV7-9 to TRBJ2-7; possibly TRBD2 for D (6 bases). Germline assignment: CDR1 SEHNR and CDR2 FQNEAQ (reference sequence). The CDR3 spans 14 residues. Between the trimmed V and J ends, which lost 6 bases and 1 base, there was a span of 13 bases. The CDR3, as DNA: TGTGCCAGCAGTGCACCGGGACTGTCCTACGAGCAGTACGTC. Translation gives CASSAPGLSYEQYV.

CDR3 amino acids: CAWTLRTDTQYF. CDR3 in DNA: TGTGCCTGGACCCTTCGCACAGATACGCAGTATTTT. The V gene is TRBV30, the J gene TRBJ2-3; no clear D gene. Trimming stripped 4 bases from V and 1 base from J, with 6 bases between. Per the germline V gene, CDR1 is GTSNPN and CDR2 is SVGIG (reference sequence). The CDR3 has 12 residues.

The gene calls are TRBV24-1 and TRBJ1-5, with TRBD1 as a possible D gene (5 bases). The CDR3 is 13 amino acids. Germline-derived CDR1 and CDR2 are KGHDR and SFDVKD. Trimming removed 2 bases from V and 9 bases from J, with 10 bases in between. The CDR3 DNA is TGTGCCACCAGTGATTCCCAGGGTAGGCCCCAGCATTTT. Translating gives CATSDSQGRPQHF.

V and J are TRBV6-5 and TRBJ1-6; D is perhaps TRBD1 (5 bases). The V gene's germline CDR1 is MNHEY and CDR2 SVGAGI. The CDR3 sequence is 15 residues long. V was clipped by 6 bases and J by 7 bases, with 16 bases between them. The CDR3 sequence is CASSRGGATNSPLHF. CDR3 coding DNA: TGTGCCAGCAGCCGCGGAGGGGCTACGAATTCACCCCTCCACTTT.

This clone showed up just once. The chain is built from TRBV7-3 and TRBJ2-6; TRBD1 or TRBD2 may be the D gene (5 bases each). This CDR3 region has 16 residues. V shed 4 bases and J shed 4 bases, with 14 bases lying between them. CDR1 and CDR2 (germline): SGHTA, FQGTGA. The CDR3 here is CASSSQAGTGANVLTF. The CDR3 coding sequence is TGTGCCAGCAGCTCCCAGGCAGGGACCGGGGCCAACGTCCTGACTTTC.

The gene calls are TRBV12-5 and TRBJ1-1; a possible D gene is TRBD1 (5 bases). Germline V gives CDR1 LGHNT, CDR2 FRNRAP. V was trimmed by 0 bases and J by 5 bases, leaving 16 bases between them. The CDR3 sequence is 16 residues long. As DNA, the CDR3 is TGTGCTAGTGGTTTGGTCGTATCGGAGGAGGGGACTGAAGCTTTCTTT. As protein: CASGLVVSEEGTEAFF.

This clone was detected a few times. The chain couples TRBV5-6 to TRBJ1-2; 9 positions match TRBD1. Trimming cost V 3 bases and J 6 bases; bases outside gene matches: 3. This CDR3 is built from 13 residues. Germline assignment: CDR1 SGHDT and CDR2 YYEEEE. CDR3 DNA: TGTGCCAGCAGCTGGGACAGGGTTAATGGCTACACCTTC. It is translated as CASSWDRVNGYTF.